This TCR beta chain is from a study of T-cell reconstitution after alpha-beta-depleted transplantation in children. General study results and limits: From surviving recipient T cells and thymic progenitors came the high day-60 TCRbeta diversity observed in some patients. Several hundred graft clones that had expanded were reportedly the source of alpha-beta T cells about two months after transplant. Fresh T-cell production supplied most of the T-cell counts and diversity seen one year after transplant.

Germline-derived CDR1 and CDR2 are SGHRS and YFSETQ. This CDR3 has 17 residues. Trimming cost V 3 bases and J 2 bases, with 19 bases left between them. For TCRbeta, the library was prepared with unique molecular identifiers. TCRdb fed the PCR reads into MiXCR, producing one record per CDR3 protein. The table includes roughly 400,000 distinct CDR3 sequences, 43% detected once. To note about this clonotype: What it binds is unknown.

Material: PBMCs, obtained before TCRalphabeta/CD19-depleted stem cell transplant. The clonotype was recovered from a girl aged 2-10 years with aplastic anemia, due to receive a stem cell transplant. V gene TRBV5-1 combines with J gene TRBJ2-3; D perhaps matches TRBD2 (6 bases). CDR3 nucleotides: TGCGCCAGCAGCTCCACCGGGGGTCCGGGATTCACAGATACGCAGTATTTT. Protein: CASSSTGGPGFTDTQYF.